One TCR beta chain is described in this entry. These data originate in a study of blood T cell repertoires in COVID-19. About the research overall: Both acute and convalescent COVID-19 samples were obtained from the United States, Italy and Spain.

One Seattle source followed patients from active infection through their disease course. As processed by the authors: Reference gene primer amplification in the assay estimated nucleated cell counts. This table comes from immunoSEQ multiplex PCR, and its TCRdb copy is limited to in-frame clones, with some not included. That table gives V, J and clone size, and the DNA gave D and trimming. The sample holds 100,000 or so clones, around 90% seen once. Source material: peripheral blood. The clonotype comes from a woman in her forties or fifties with COVID-19, enrolled during active disease.

The DNA for the CDR3 is TGTGCCAGCAGCCGCAGGGAGGACGCCTACAATGAGCAGTTCTTC. Translation gives CASSRREDAYNEQFF. V and J are TRBV7-2 and TRBJ2-1; possibly TRBD2 for D (6 bases). Germline V gives CDR1 SGHTA, CDR2 FQGNSA. Trimming stripped 5 bases from V and 2 bases from J, with 13 bases between. This CDR3 region has 15 residues.